Listed below are T cell receptor beta chains from one sample, sequenced in a study of blood T cell repertoires in COVID-19. The method was immunoSEQ multiplex PCR; TCRdb's version includes in-frame clones alone and lacks a portion of them. Of approximately 110,000 clones in the sample, about 70% were seen once. Material: peripheral blood. These receptors were collected from an elderly man with COVID-19, enrolled during active disease. CDR3s include the opening cysteine and the closing phenylalanine or tryptophan. A D gene is named only where the DNA matches it firmly. Only some rows state a clone size, as once, few, many or a class for expanded clones.

j_call: TRBJ2-1
d_call: -
clone_size: -
v_call: TRBV19
cdr3_nt: TGTGCCAGTACCCTGGACTCCCTCTCCTACAATGAGCAGTTCTTC
cdr3_aa: CASTLDSLSYNEQFF

j_call: TRBJ1-2
d_call: TRBD1
clone_size: -
v_call: TRBV7-9
cdr3_nt: TGTGCCAGCAGCTTCGGGGACAGCGGATATGGCTACACCTTC
cdr3_aa: CASSFGDSGYGYTF

j_call: TRBJ2-3
d_call: TRBD2
clone_size: -
v_call: TRBV7-8
cdr3_nt: TGTGCCAGCAGCTCAACTATACTAGCGGGAGGGGGGGCAGATACGCAGTATTTT
cdr3_aa: CASSSTILAGGGADTQYF

j_call: TRBJ2-1
d_call: TRBD2
clone_size: -
v_call: TRBV29-1
cdr3_nt: TGCAGCGTCCTCCCGTATGCGGGGGGGTATTACAATGAGCAGTTCTTC
cdr3_aa: CSVLPYAGGYYNEQFF

j_call: TRBJ1-5
d_call: -
clone_size: -
v_call: TRBV28
cdr3_nt: TGTGCCAGCAGTACCGCAGGGTACGGCAATCAGCCCCAGCATTTT
cdr3_aa: CASSTAGYGNQPQHF

j_call: TRBJ2-6
d_call: -
clone_size: once
v_call: TRBV5-1
cdr3_nt: TGCGCCAGCAGCTTGCTGGGGAGGGGGGGGGCCAACGTCCTGACTTTC
cdr3_aa: CASSLLGRGGANVLTF

j_call: TRBJ2-1
d_call: -
clone_size: -
v_call: TRBV30
cdr3_nt: TGTGCCTGGAGTGTACCGGGGAGCTCCTACAATGAGCAGTTCTTC
cdr3_aa: CAWSVPGSSYNEQFF

j_call: TRBJ2-5
d_call: -
clone_size: -
v_call: TRBV11-1
cdr3_nt: TGTGCCAGCAGCCCCGGTGTCCTACCGGGGACCCAGTACTTC
cdr3_aa: CASSPGVLPGTQYF

j_call: TRBJ2-2
d_call: -
clone_size: -
v_call: TRBV6-5
cdr3_nt: TGTGCCAGCAGTTATCGGCTAGCAAACACCGGGGAGCTGTTTTTT
cdr3_aa: CASSYRLANTGELFF

j_call: TRBJ2-3
d_call: TRBD2
clone_size: -
v_call: TRBV19
cdr3_nt: TGTGCCAGTAGTATCAGCACGGGAGGGACAGATACGCAGTATTTT
cdr3_aa: CASSISTGGTDTQYF

j_call: TRBJ2-1
d_call: -
clone_size: -
v_call: TRBV10-2
cdr3_nt: TGCGCCAGCACCGGACTATCCAGCTCCTACAATGAGCAGTTCTTC
cdr3_aa: CASTGLSSSYNEQFF